This T cell receptor beta chain was found in a study of T cell responses to AZD1222 COVID-19 vaccine. Libraries were prepared by immunoSEQ multiplex PCR; TCRdb keeps only in-frame clonotypes and omits some of them. The top ten clones hold roughly 1% of a sample with 150,000 to 250,000 clones, around 93% of them seen once. Trimming stripped 0 bases from V and 8 bases from J, with 11 bases between. The CDR3 length is 13 residues. Germline CDR1 and CDR2: SGHRS and YFSETQ. This clone appeared a single time. Its antigen remains unknown. General study findings and limits: Repertoire samples came only from after the peak T cell response. The CD4 TCRs associated with vaccination extended across spike and predominated at 160-218 and 743-854. After two AZD1222 doses, spike-specific TCR breadth and depth rose versus day 0. The number of AZD1222 recipients seropositive at baseline was only five to seven.

The rearrangement uses TRBV5-1 and TRBJ1-2; tentatively, D is TRBD1 (5 bases). The sample was peripheral blood, taken 28 days after the second AZD1222 dose. The receptor was isolated from an adult who received the AZD1222 COVID-19 vaccine. The CDR3 reads CASSLAGSHGYTF. The DNA for the CDR3 is TGCGCCAGCAGCTTGGCAGGGTCCCACGGCTACACCTTC. Drawing the rest from reference TRBV5-1 and TRBJ1-2, the complete variable domain is KAGVTQTPRYLIKTRGQQVTLSCSPISGHRSVSWYQQTPGQGLQFLFEYFSETQRNKGNFPGRFSGRQFSNSRSEMNVSTLELGDSALYLCASSLAGSHGYTFGSGTRLTVV.